This record concerns one TCR beta chain sequence. Its antigen remains unidentified. No base quality information exists; no much larger clone differs at one position. Explained via the paper, the time point label denotes: pre-transplant. Unstimulated PBMCs, after thawing, were stained for CD3, CD4 and CD8 and then FACS-sorted into CD3+CD4+ and CD3+CD8+ populations. All 8 studied subjects were randomized to immunosuppression withdrawal. Genomic DNA was isolated with the Qiagen DNeasy Blood and Tissue Kit. This entry is derived from a study of T cell clones after liver transplantation (dated by TCRdb to about 2019). Turning to the overall study: The samples were obtained from ITN030ST, a randomized trial that attempted immunosuppression withdrawal within 2 years after liver transplantation. Donor-reactive T cell clones were identified by TCRbeta sequencing after a pre-transplant mixed lymphocyte reaction and then tracked in post-transplant blood. As an antigen-independent comparator for the donor-reactive sequences, third party-reactive TCRbeta sequences from pre-transplant MLRs were identified as well. Three of the eight recipients were HCV-positive; the others were transplanted for non-autoimmune, non-viral indications. The subjects received no induction therapy and were kept on standard immunosuppression until randomization at 12-24 months post-transplant. To count as tolerant, a recipient had to stay completely off immunosuppression for at least one year without liver enzymes climbing beyond twice the upper limit of normal. Blood samples were taken pre-transplant, pre-randomization before withdrawal, and post-randomization after full withdrawal or failed withdrawal. A cohort of 8 liver transplant recipients was studied, of whom 3 were classified as tolerant and 5 as non-tolerant. General conclusions and limits of the study: Conclusions were preliminary, limited by small, heterogeneous patient numbers and non-standardized post-transplant time points. Because no allograft tissue specimens were available, donor-reactive T cells may have migrated into the graft instead of being deleted. Once repertoire turnover was taken into account, donor-reactive detection showed a significant reduction for CD4 in 7 of 8 subjects and for CD8 in 8 of 8. Donor-reactive sequences declined more than third party-reactive ones, suggesting partial antigen-specific deletion unrelated to withdrawal success. A significant post-transplant decrease in circulating donor-reactive CD4 TCRbeta sequences was observed in 5 of 8 subjects, irrespective of tolerance or HCV status. Low numbers of available donor cells limited the measurable donor-reactive repertoire in a couple of subjects.

Using immunoSEQ, frozen genomic DNA was subjected to high-throughput TCRbeta CDR3 sequencing, a process that included PCR amplification, mapping, bias correction and internal controls. The study's processing was this. Productive rearrangements were retained, and unique TCRbeta sequences were defined by the CDR3 nucleotide sequence together with the V and J gene. For classification of a sequence as donor-reactive, at least 5-fold expansion in CFSE-low cells relative to unstimulated pre-transplant cells and a frequency of at least 0.01% were required. Per-subject minimum frequency thresholds, based on the lowest-template unstimulated sample, ensured at least 90% detection power. Repertoire turnover was measured by Jensen-Shannon divergence between the top 1000 TCRbeta sequences post- and pre-transplant. Changes in detection of donor-reactive sequences were assessed with two-sided Fisher's exact tests. Sourced from immuneACCESS, this table was stored by TCRdb with only in-frame sequences that have V and J called. A share of the clones is absent; for the studies checked, an unresolved V gene accounts for under half, and the remainder has no known explanation. The V and J calls and clone size were taken over from that table, and D and trimming were inferred from the DNA. This sample is represented by tens of thousands of clones; around 85% of them were singletons. Jointly, the top ten make up about 8.1% of the sample.

The germline V gene yields SGHTA for CDR1 and FQGNSA for CDR2. Taken from cysteine to phenylalanine, the CDR3 has 14 residues. Kept here is only the CDR3 DNA, which spans 42 bases and is read in frame from base 1. The junction shows trimming of 5 bases on V and 2 bases on J, plus 12 bases between the germline ends. The TCR comes from a human donor who received a liver transplant. Sequences were derived from CD4+ T cells from blood, sampled before liver transplant. The chain employs TRBV7-2 and TRBJ1-1; TRBD1 is possibly the D segment (5 matching bases). The bases read TGTGCCAGCAGCCGTTTCCAGGGAAACACTGAAGCTTTCTTT. Its coded protein is CASSRFQGNTEAFF. Full variable domain (CDR3 extended with the reference TRBV7-2 and TRBJ1-1 proteins): GAGVSQSPSNKVTEKGKDVELRCDPISGHTALYWYRQSLGQGLEFLIYFQGNSAPDKSGLPSDRFSAERTGGSVSTLTIQRTQQEDSAVYLCASSRFQGNTEAFFGQGTRLTVV.